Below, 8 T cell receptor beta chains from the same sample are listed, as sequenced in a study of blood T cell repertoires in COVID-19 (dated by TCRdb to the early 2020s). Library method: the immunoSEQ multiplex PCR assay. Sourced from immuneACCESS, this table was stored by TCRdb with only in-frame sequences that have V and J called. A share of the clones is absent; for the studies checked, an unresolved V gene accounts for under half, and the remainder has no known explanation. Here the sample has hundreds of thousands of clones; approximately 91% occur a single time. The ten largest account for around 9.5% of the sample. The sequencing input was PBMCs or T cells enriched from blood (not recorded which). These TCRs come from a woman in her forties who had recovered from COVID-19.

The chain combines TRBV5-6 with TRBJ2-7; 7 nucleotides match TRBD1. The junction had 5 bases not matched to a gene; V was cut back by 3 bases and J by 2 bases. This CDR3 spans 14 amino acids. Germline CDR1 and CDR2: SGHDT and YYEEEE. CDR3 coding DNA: TGTGCCAGCAGCTCCTACAGGGGAACCTACGAGCAGTACTTC. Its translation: CASSSYRGTYEQYF. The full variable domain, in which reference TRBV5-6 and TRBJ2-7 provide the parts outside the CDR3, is DAGVTQSPTHLIKTRGQQVTLRCSPKSGHDTVSWYQQALGQGPQFIFQYYEEEERQRGNFPDRFSGHQFPNYSSELNVNALLLGDSALYLCASSSYRGTYEQYFGPGTRLTVT.

The CDR3 protein is CASSLGGGLYEQYF. Written as DNA, the CDR3 is TGTGCCAGCAGCTTGGGGGGCGGTCTCTACGAGCAGTACTTC. The chain employs TRBV5-4 and TRBJ2-7; TRBD1 is a possible D gene (5 bases). Germline V gene lookup returns CDR1 SGHNT and CDR2 YYREEE (reference sequence). CDR3 length: 14 residues. V lost 0 bases, J lost 3 bases, and 10 bases lay in between.

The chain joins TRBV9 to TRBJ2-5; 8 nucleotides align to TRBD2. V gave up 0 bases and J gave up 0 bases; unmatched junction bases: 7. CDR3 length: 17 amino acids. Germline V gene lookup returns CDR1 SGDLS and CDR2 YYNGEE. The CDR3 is CASSVGDFSGNQETQYF. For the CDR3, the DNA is TGTGCCAGCAGCGTAGGAGACTTTAGCGGGAACCAAGAGACCCAGTACTTC. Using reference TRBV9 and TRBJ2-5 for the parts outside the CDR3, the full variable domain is DSGVTQTPKHLITATGQRVTLRCSPRSGDLSVYWYQQSLDQGLQFLIQYYNGEERAKGNILERFSAQQFPDLHSELNLSSLELGDSALYFCASSVGDFSGNQETQYFGPGTRLLVL.

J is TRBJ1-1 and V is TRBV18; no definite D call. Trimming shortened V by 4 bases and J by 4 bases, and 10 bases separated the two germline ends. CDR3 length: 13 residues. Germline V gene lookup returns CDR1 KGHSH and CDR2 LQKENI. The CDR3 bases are TGTGCCAGCTCACGATCGGGAGGCACTGAAGCTTTCTTT. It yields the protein CASSRSGGTEAFF.

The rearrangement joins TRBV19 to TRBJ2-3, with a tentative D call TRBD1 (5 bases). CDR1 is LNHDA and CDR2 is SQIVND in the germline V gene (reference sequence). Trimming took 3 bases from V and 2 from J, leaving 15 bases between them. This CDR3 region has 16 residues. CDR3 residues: CASSILQDKVTDTQYF. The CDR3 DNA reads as TGTGCCAGTAGTATCCTACAGGACAAGGTCACAGATACGCAGTATTTT. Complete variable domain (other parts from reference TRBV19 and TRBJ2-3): DGGITQSPKYLFRKEGQNVTLSCEQNLNHDAMYWYRQDPGQGLRLIYYSQIVNDFQKGDIAEGYSVSREKKESFPLTVTSAQKNPTAFYLCASSILQDKVTDTQYFGPGTRLTVL.

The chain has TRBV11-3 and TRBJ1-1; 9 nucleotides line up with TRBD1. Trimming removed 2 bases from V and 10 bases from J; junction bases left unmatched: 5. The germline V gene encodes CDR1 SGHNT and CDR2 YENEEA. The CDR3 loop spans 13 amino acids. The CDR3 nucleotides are TGTGCCAGCAGCTTAACTACAGGGGGCTTAGCTTTCTTT. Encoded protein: CASSLTTGGLAFF.

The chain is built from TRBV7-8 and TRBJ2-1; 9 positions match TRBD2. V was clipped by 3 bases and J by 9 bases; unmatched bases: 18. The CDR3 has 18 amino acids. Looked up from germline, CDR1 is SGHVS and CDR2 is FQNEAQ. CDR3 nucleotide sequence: TGTGCCAGCAGCTTTTGGGCTAGCGGGACGGCCCGGGTAGGTGAGCAGTTCTTC. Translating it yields CASSFWASGTARVGEQFF.

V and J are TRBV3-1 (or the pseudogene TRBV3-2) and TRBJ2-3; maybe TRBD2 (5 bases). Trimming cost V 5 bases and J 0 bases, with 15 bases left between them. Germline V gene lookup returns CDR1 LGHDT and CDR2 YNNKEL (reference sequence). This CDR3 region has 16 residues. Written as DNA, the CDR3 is TGTGCCAGCAGCTCCTTAGAGGGAACCAGCACAGATACGCAGTATTTT. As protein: CASSSLEGTSTDTQYF.